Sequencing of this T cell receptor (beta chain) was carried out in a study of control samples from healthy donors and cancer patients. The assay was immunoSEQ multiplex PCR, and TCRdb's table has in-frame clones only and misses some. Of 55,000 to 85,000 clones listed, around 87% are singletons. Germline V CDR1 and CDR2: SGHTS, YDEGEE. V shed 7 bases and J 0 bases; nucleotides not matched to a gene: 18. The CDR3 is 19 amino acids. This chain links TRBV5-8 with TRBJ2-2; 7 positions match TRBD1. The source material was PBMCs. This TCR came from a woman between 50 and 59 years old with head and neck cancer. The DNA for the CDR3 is TGTGCCAGCTCTCCCTTAGCCGCACTCGACAGGGCGAACACCGGGGAGCTGTTTTTT. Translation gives CASSPLAALDRANTGELFF.